These 2 T cell receptor beta chains were sequenced from one sample in a study of CD8+CD57+ T cells in acquired aplastic anemia. Genomic DNA acted as the template from which TCR beta VDJ combination and CDR3 sequence profiling were carried out. TCRdb reprocessed the reads with MiXCR, giving one entry per CDR3 protein. The sample yields about 400,000 distinct CDR3 sequences, approximately 70% seen once. Sequenced sample: sorted CD4+, CD8+, or CD8+CD57+ T cells (not recorded which) from PBMCs. These receptor sequences come from a human donor in good health, serving as a control.

The chain has TRBV7-2 and TRBJ1-5, with 7 nucleotides matching TRBD1. CDR1 and CDR2 from the germline V gene are SGHTA and FQGNSA. V was clipped by 2 bases and J by 14 bases; unmatched bases: 9. CDR3 length equals 13 residues. The CDR3 loop reads CASSLSGGQSEHF. The DNA for the CDR3 is TGTGCCAGCAGCTTATCAGGGGGTCAGTCCGAGCATTTT.

Details on this clonotype: Germline is not matched at one junction end, which may reflect a read error. The chain links TRBV6-1 to TRBJ2-5, with 9 bases identical to TRBD1. CDR3 length equals 15 residues. Germline-derived CDR1 and CDR2 are MNHNS and SASEGT. CDR3 protein: CANSRGQGSQEAQYF. CDR3 nucleotides: TGTGCCAACAGTCGGGGACAGGGATCACAAGAGGCCCAGTACTTC.